Listed below are T cell receptor beta chains from one sample, sequenced in a study of blood T cell repertoires in COVID-19. Libraries were prepared by immunoSEQ multiplex PCR; TCRdb keeps only in-frame clonotypes and omits some of them. The sample contains around 200,000 clones, less than 90% of which appear only once. Sequencing was carried out using peripheral blood. These receptors were collected from a man between 35 and 55 years old with acute or convalescent COVID-19. The CDR3 runs from the conserved cysteine through the conserved F or W. The D gene is left open where the match is weak. A clone size is listed for some rows: how often the clone was seen (once, few, many), or a class if it is expanded.

-	TRBV7-8	few	TRBJ1-5	TGTGCCAGCAGCTTAGCTCCGGTCTCGAAACAGCCCCAGCATTTT	CASSLAPVSKQPQHF
-	TRBV7-9	-	TRBJ1-1	TGTGCCAGCAGTAGGGGCGGTGAAGCTTTCTTT	CASSRGGEAFF
TRBD1	TRBV5-1	-	TRBJ2-2	TGCGCCAGCAGCCTGAGCGCCGGGACAGGGGGTTCCGGGGAGCTGTTTTTT	CASSLSAGTGGSGELFF
TRBD2	TRBV7-9	-	TRBJ2-3	TGTGCCAGCCGTCGGGCTAGCGGGGCCCCAGATACGCAGTATTTT	CASRRASGAPDTQYF
-	TRBV7-6	once	TRBJ2-3	TGTGCCAGCAGCTTGGGGGCTTCGAACCCTAGCACAGATACGCAGTATTTT	CASSLGASNPSTDTQYF
TRBD1	TRBV28	-	TRBJ1-3	TGTGCCAGCAGGGGACAGGGCGCTGGAAACACCATATATTTT	CASRGQGAGNTIYF
-	TRBV6-2/TRBV6-3	-	TRBJ1-2	TGTGCCAGCAGTCTCCAAGGGCAGGGTGGCTACACCTTC	CASSLQGQGGYTF
-	TRBV27	once	TRBJ2-7	TGTGCCAGCAGTTACCGCGGGTTCTCCTACGAGCAGTACTTC	CASSYRGFSYEQYF
-	TRBV29-1	-	TRBJ2-7	TGCAGCGTTGAATCGGGACTCTCCTACGAGCAGTACTTC	CSVESGLSYEQYF
-	TRBV18	-	TRBJ1-2	TGTGCCAGCTCACCAGTGAGGGACAACGGCTATGGCTACACCTTC	CASSPVRDNGYGYTF
TRBD1	TRBV20-1	-	TRBJ2-6	TGCAGTGCTAGTGACTTCCCGGGACAGGCTTTCTCTGGGGCCAACGTCCTGACTTTC	CSASDFPGQAFSGANVLTF
TRBD2	TRBV4-3	once	TRBJ2-7	TGCGCCAGCAGCCACGCGAAGGGACTAGCAACCTACGAGCAGTACTTC	CASSHAKGLATYEQYF
-	TRBV19	-	TRBJ2-1	TGTGCCAGTAGTACCTCCGGGAGTGTGGAGTTCTTC	CASSTSGSVEFF
TRBD1	TRBV7-8	-	TRBJ1-4	TGTGCCAGCAGCTTAGCAGGGACAGGGTGGAATGAAAAACTGTTTTTT	CASSLAGTGWNEKLFF
-	TRBV20-1	-	TRBJ2-7	TGCAGTGCTACTACCCAAGACGAGCAGTACTTC	CSATTQDEQYF
-	TRBV29-1	-	TRBJ2-7	TGCAGCGTTCGGGGGGATACAGGGAAAAATTACTTC	CSVRGDTGKNYF
TRBD2	TRBV7-2	-	TRBJ2-7	TGTGCCAGCAGCTTAGTAGGACTAGGTCCGCACGAGCAGTACTTC	CASSLVGLGPHEQYF
TRBD2	TRBV5-1	-	TRBJ2-2	TGCGCCAGCAGCGGGAGCGGGAGGGCCGTCGGGGAGCTGTTTTTT	CASSGSGRAVGELFF
-	TRBV5-4	-	TRBJ1-2	TGTGCCAGCAGCTTGTACGGCGGAGCCTATGGCTACACCTTC	CASSLYGGAYGYTF
-	TRBV20-1	-	TRBJ2-7	TGCAGTGCTAGTTTTGTCGGCTACGAGCAGTACTTC	CSASFVGYEQYF
-	TRBV19	-	TRBJ2-5	TGTGCCAGTAGTTTTGGGGGGAAGTGGCTCCAAGAGACCCAGTACTTC	CASSFGGKWLQETQYF
TRBD2	TRBV11-3	-	TRBJ2-1	TGTGCCAGCAGCAATCGGTCTAGCGGGCGCAATGAGCAGTTCTTC	CASSNRSSGRNEQFF
-	TRBV12-3/TRBV12-4	once	TRBJ2-1	TGTGCCAGCAGTTTAACAGGGAACAATGAGCAGTTCTTC	CASSLTGNNEQFF
-	TRBV27	-	TRBJ1-2	TGTGCCAGCAGTTTATCCGCGACAGGTATCCCCGGTGGCTACACCTTC	CASSLSATGIPGGYTF
-	TRBV5-3	-	TRBJ2-1	TGTGCCAGAAGCTGGCTCGGCTACCACTGGAGTGAGCAGTTCTTC	CARSWLGYHWSEQFF
TRBD2	TRBV4-2	few	TRBJ2-1	TGTGCCAGCAGCCGCCTAGCGGGCTCGAGCTCCTACAATGAGCAGTTCTTC	CASSRLAGSSSYNEQFF
TRBD1	TRBV18	-	TRBJ2-3	TGTGCCAGCTCAACCGGGACAGCTTTTTCAGGGGATACGCAGTATTTT	CASSTGTAFSGDTQYF
-	TRBV27	-	TRBJ2-1	TGTGCCAGCAGTGTCGAACGGGTTGCGATTGAGCAGTTCTTC	CASSVERVAIEQFF
-	TRBV28	-	TRBJ2-3	TGTGCCAGCAGGACCGCAGGGGTCCCCTTTGATACGCAGTATTTT	CASRTAGVPFDTQYF
TRBD1	TRBV6-5	-	TRBJ2-7	TGTGCCAGCAGGGGGGGACAGGGCCCGGACGAGCAGTACTTC	CASRGGQGPDEQYF
TRBD2	TRBV27	few	TRBJ2-3	TGTGCCAGCAGCCTCCAAGCGGGAGCCACAGATACGCAGTATTTT	CASSLQAGATDTQYF
-	TRBV11-3	-	TRBJ2-1	TGTGCCAGCAGTCCCGGGACTCCGTTGGGAAATGAGCAGTTCTTC	CASSPGTPLGNEQFF
-	TRBV19	-	TRBJ2-3	TGTGCCAGTAGCCTCAGCACAGATACGCAGTATTTT	CASSLSTDTQYF
-	TRBV7-9	-	TRBJ2-1	TGTGCCAGCAGCTTAGGGGGAGACGTCAATGAGCAGTTCTTC	CASSLGGDVNEQFF
TRBD1	TRBV5-1	-	TRBJ1-2	TGCGCCAGCAGCCTAGGGACAGCATATGGCTACACCTTC	CASSLGTAYGYTF
-	TRBV9	-	TRBJ1-3	TGTGCCAGCAGCGTAGGGGGGCCTGGAAACACCATATATTTT	CASSVGGPGNTIYF
TRBD2	TRBV7-3	-	TRBJ2-1	TGTGCCAGCAGCTTAAGAGGGACTAGCGGTCTTTGGAATGAGCAGTTCTTC	CASSLRGTSGLWNEQFF
-	TRBV5-5	-	TRBJ2-1	TGTGCCAGCAGCGACTGGACAGCCTACAATGAGCAGTTCTTC	CASSDWTAYNEQFF
TRBD2	TRBV2	-	TRBJ2-5	TGTGCCAGCAGTGAACGGGGGGACCCCCAAGAGACCCAGTACTTC	CASSERGDPQETQYF
TRBD2	TRBV30	-	TRBJ2-1	TGTGCCTGGACCTACGGGACTAGCGGGAACAATGAGCAGTTCTTC	CAWTYGTSGNNEQFF
-	TRBV7-2	-	TRBJ1-2	TGTGCCAGCAGCTCTGGACAGAACTATGGCTACACCTTC	CASSSGQNYGYTF
TRBD1	TRBV14	-	TRBJ1-6	TGTGCCAGCGCAACGGGACAGTATAATTCACCCCTCCACTTT	CASATGQYNSPLHF
TRBD1	TRBV19	-	TRBJ1-2	TGTGCCAGTAGTCCCGGGACAGGATCTAACTATGGCTACACCTTC	CASSPGTGSNYGYTF
-	TRBV6-5	-	TRBJ2-1	TGTGCCAGCAGTTCTACGGCGGGTACCTACAATGAGCAGTTCTTC	CASSSTAGTYNEQFF
TRBD1	TRBV19	-	TRBJ1-5	TGTGCCAGTACCACCCGGGACAGGGTTCAGCCCCAGCATTTT	CASTTRDRVQPQHF
TRBD2	TRBV6-4	-	TRBJ2-7	TGTGCCAGCAGTGGCTTGACTAGCGGGAGGGCCAAAAGGGGTAGGGAGCAGTACTTC	CASSGLTSGRAKRGREQYF
-	TRBV11-1	once	TRBJ2-7	TGTGCCAGCAGCCGAGCCTACGAGCAGTACTTC	CASSRAYEQYF
-	TRBV28	-	TRBJ2-7	TGTGCCACCCACGCCGGAGGTCGGTACGAGCAGTACTTC	CATHAGGRYEQYF
TRBD1	TRBV27	-	TRBJ1-1	TGTGCCAGCAGAAACGACAGGGAGAACACTGAAGCTTTCTTT	CASRNDRENTEAFF
TRBD1	TRBV19	once	TRBJ2-7	TGTGCCAGTAGGAGGGCCGGGACAGGGACCTACGAGCAGTACTTC	CASRRAGTGTYEQYF
TRBD2	TRBV4-2	-	TRBJ2-3	TGTGCCAGCAGCCAGATGCCCCAAAGCGGGGGGGGCGCAGATACGCAGTATTTT	CASSQMPQSGGGADTQYF
-	TRBV27	-	TRBJ2-3	TGTGCCAGCAGTCCGCAGGGTTTACAGCAGAGCACAGATACGCAGTATTTT	CASSPQGLQQSTDTQYF
TRBD2	TRBV28	few	TRBJ2-2	TGTGCCAGCAGTTCCCGCGTTGGTAGCGGGAGGGGGGGCACCGGGGAGCTGTTTTTT	CASSSRVGSGRGGTGELFF
TRBD2	TRBV10-2	-	TRBJ2-3	TGCGCCAGCAGTGAGTTTAGCGGGGTGAGCACAGATACGCAGTATTTT	CASSEFSGVSTDTQYF
TRBD1	TRBV7-9	-	TRBJ2-3	TGTGCCAGCAGCTTAGCGACAGGGGTCGAAGATACGCAGTATTTT	CASSLATGVEDTQYF